One sample yielded the 24 T cell receptor beta chains listed below, sequenced in a study of cytomegalovirus exposure and HLA in healthy donors. The PCR made use of 60 Vbeta and 13 Jbeta primers. The assay was immunoSEQ multiplex PCR, and TCRdb's table has in-frame clones only and misses some. The sample records 200,000 to 250,000 clones, more than 60% being singletons. Material for sequencing was PBMCs. The receptor source for this set is a man aged 40-49 years in good health and CMV-seronegative.

The sample holds a few counts of this clone. The rearrangement joins TRBV28 to TRBJ2-7; TRBD1 agrees at 8 bases. V was clipped by 8 bases and J by 1 base; unmatched bases: 7. In germline, CDR1 is MDHEN, CDR2 SYDVKM. The CDR3 is made up of 14 amino acids. CDR3: CASGLGQGSYEQYF. The CDR3 coding sequence is TGTGCCAGCGGCCTTGGACAGGGATCCTACGAGCAGTACTTC.

This chain joins TRBV30 and TRBJ1-1; no clear D. Germline values: CDR1 GTSNPN, CDR2 SVGIG (reference sequence). The CDR3 has 13 amino acids. The V gene lost 7 bases and the J gene lost 5 bases, with 17 bases spanning the gap. The CDR3 DNA follows: TGTGCCTCCTCTGCGGGGTATACGACTGAAGCTTTCTTT. It is translated as CASSAGYTTEAFF.

The rearrangement uses TRBV5-1 and TRBJ2-7; weak D call: TRBD2 (6 bases). The germline CDR1 and CDR2 sequences are SGHRS and YFSETQ. With 4 bases removed from V and 2 bases from J, the gap between germline ends came to 16 bases. CDR3 length equals 15 residues. In nucleotides, the CDR3 is TGCGCCAGCAGCGACGGGACTGTGGCCCCCTACGAGCAGTACTTC. This encodes CASSDGTVAPYEQYF.

This chain connects TRBV6-1 to TRBJ2-5; 8 bases are a match to TRBD1. The J call may be incorrect, as the DNA end agrees better with TRBJ2-7. CDR1 and CDR2 from the germline V gene are MNHNS and SASEGT. The CDR3 is 15 amino acids. The chain's CDR3 is CASSAPGQGLSEQYF. Here the CDR3 DNA reads TGTGCCAGCAGTGCCCCAGGACAGGGTTTGAGCGAGCAGTACTTC.

The rearrangement uses TRBV5-1 and TRBJ1-3; 7 bases match TRBD1. The CDR3 runs 17 residues. V lost 3 bases and J lost 1; bases outside the gene matches: 10. Per the germline V gene, CDR1 is SGHRS and CDR2 is YFSETQ. CDR3 in DNA: TGCGCCAGCAGCTCAGAGCACAGGGGACTTTCTGGAAACACCATATATTTT. Encoded protein: CASSSEHRGLSGNTIYF.

Here the CDR3 DNA reads TGTGCCAGCACGGGGGACAATGAGCAGTTCTTC. Encoded protein: CASTGDNEQFF. This chain connects TRBV28 to TRBJ2-1; D perhaps matches TRBD2 (6 bases). Germline-derived CDR1 and CDR2 are MDHEN and SYDVKM. Trimming took 7 bases from V and 5 from J, leaving 6 bases between them. The CDR3 is 11 residues long.

The genes are TRBV7-8 and TRBJ2-7; a weak D match, TRBD2 (6 bases). Germline loops: CDR1 SGHVS, CDR2 FQNEAQ. V lost 5 bases and J lost 3, with 20 bases in between. This CDR3 contains 16 residues. CDR3 nucleotide sequence: TGTGCCAGCAGCCCCCACCTCCGGGACTTATTCTACGAGCAGTACTTC. Protein sequence: CASSPHLRDLFYEQYF. The complete variable domain, with remaining parts taken from reference TRBV7-8 and TRBJ2-7, reads GAGVSQSPRYKVAKRGQDVALRCDPISGHVSLFWYQQALGQGPEFLTYFQNEAQLDKSGLPSDRFFAERPEGSVSTLKIQRTQQEDSAVYLCASSPHLRDLFYEQYFGPGTRLTVT.

This clone was detected a few times. The chain employs TRBV6-6 and TRBJ2-5, with TRBD1 matching over 8 bases. With 5 bases clipped from V and 4 bases from J, the junction kept 3 bases outside the gene matches. CDR3 size: 13 residues. Germline CDR1 is MNHNY and CDR2 is SVGAGI (reference sequence). The CDR3 protein is CASSPGQGETQYF. Written as DNA, the CDR3 is TGTGCCAGCAGTCCAGGACAGGGAGAGACCCAGTACTTC.

This clone came up once. The gene calls are TRBV9 and TRBJ1-6; unclear D gene. The CDR3 runs 15 residues. The V end lost 2 bases, the J end lost 9 bases, and 15 bases lay between the germline ends. Germline loops: CDR1 SGDLS, CDR2 YYNGEE. Here the CDR3 DNA reads TGTGCCAGCAGCGTCGGCCCTACAAGGAGTTCACCCCTCCACTTT. The encoded protein is CASSVGPTRSSPLHF.

The chain combines TRBV5-1 with TRBJ1-1, with D possibly being TRBD1 (6 bases). The V and J ends lost 4 bases and 13 bases respectively, with 20 bases between them. This CDR3 region has 13 residues. CDR1 SGHRS and CDR2 YFSETQ come from the germline V gene. This CDR3 is CASSLGTSQGVFF. CDR3 in DNA: TGCGCCAGCAGCCTCGGGACAAGCCAAGGAGTTTTCTTT.

V is TRBV5-6 and J is TRBJ2-3; 8 positions match TRBD1. The CDR3 consists of 15 residues. Germline trimming cut 0 bases from V and 2 bases from J; bases unmatched to any gene: 2. Germline CDR1 reads SGHDT; CDR2 reads YYEEEE. CDR3 sequence (DNA): TGTGCCAGCAGCTTGGACAGGGGGACCACAGATACGCAGTATTTT. This codes for CASSLDRGTTDTQYF.

The chain links TRBV7-9 to TRBJ2-3, with D possibly being TRBD1 (6 bases). The CDR3 spans 14 residues. Germline-derived CDR1 and CDR2 are SEHNR and FQNEAQ (reference sequence). The V end was cut by 4 bases, the J end by 5 bases, with 13 bases between. The CDR3 bases are TGTGCCAGCAGCTCACAAACAGGGTTAGATACGCAGTATTTT. Translation: CASSSQTGLDTQYF.

This chain joins TRBV30 and TRBJ2-7, with D maybe TRBD1 (6 bases). V was trimmed by 8 bases and J by 2 bases, leaving 13 bases between them. The CDR3 extends over 12 amino acids. The germline gives CDR1 GTSNPN, CDR2 SVGIG (reference sequence). CDR3 nucleotide sequence: TGTGCCGGCGCATGGGGGCCCTACGAGCAGTACTTC. The encoded protein is CAGAWGPYEQYF.

The J gene is TRBJ2-7, the V gene TRBV25-1, with D unclear. The V end was cut by 4 bases, the J end by 0 bases, with 7 bases between. Germline V lookup: CDR1 MGHDK, CDR2 SYGVNS. The CDR3 extends over 13 amino acids. In DNA, the CDR3 is TGTGCCAGCAGTGGGGCTTCCTCCTACGAGCAGTACTTC. Translated: CASSGASSYEQYF.

The chain joins TRBV18 to TRBJ2-7, with a tentative D call TRBD1 (6 bases). Trimming took off 4 bases at V and 7 bases at J, with 17 bases between the two ends. Germline V gene lookup returns CDR1 KGHSH and CDR2 LQKENI. The CDR3 totals 14 residues. DNA of the CDR3: TGTGCCAGCTCACAGGGATCCGACAGGAGAGAGCAGTACTTC. Translation gives CASSQGSDRREQYF.

The chain combines TRBV9 with TRBJ2-3; 10 bases match TRBD2. V lost 4 bases and J lost 3; bases outside the gene matches: 8. CDR1 is SGDLS and CDR2 is YYNGEE in the germline V gene. The CDR3 contains 16 residues. CDR3 loop: CASSPGTSEGTDTQYF. As DNA, the CDR3 is TGTGCCAGCAGCCCCGGGACTAGCGAGGGGACAGATACGCAGTATTTT.

The chain links TRBV4-1 to TRBJ2-7; D not certain. The ends were cut back, 1 base at V and 2 bases at J, with 12 bases in the middle. Germline CDR1 MGHRA, CDR2 YSYEKL. The CDR3 is 15 amino acids. Here the CDR3 DNA reads TGCGCCAGCAGCCAAGTGGCAGGTAAAGCCTACGAGCAGTACTTC. Protein product: CASSQVAGKAYEQYF.

In its sample, this clone was seen once. The CDR3 region has the DNA TGTGCCAGCAGTCCCGAGATAGGTGGGAGAGAGGATACGCAGTATTTT. Translated: CASSPEIGGREDTQYF. This rearrangement joins TRBV6-6 to TRBJ2-3; possible D gene TRBD2, 5 bases. Germline CDR1 reads MNHNY; CDR2 reads SVGAGI (reference sequence). V was clipped by 5 bases and J by 6 bases, with 21 bases between them. The CDR3 totals 16 residues.

The chain recombines TRBV7-2 with TRBJ1-3; perhaps TRBD1 as D (6 bases). CDR3 length: 16 amino acids. From germline, CDR1 is SGHTA and CDR2 FQGNSA. The V end was cut by 5 bases, the J end by 0 bases, with 14 bases between. CDR3 sequence (DNA): TGTGCCAGCAGCATACAGGGCCTTTCCTCTGGAAACACCATATATTTT. Residues: CASSIQGLSSGNTIYF.

The chain links TRBV2 to TRBJ2-7; 7 bases fit TRBD1. This CDR3 is 15 amino acids long. Germline V gene data show CDR1 as SNHLY and CDR2 as FYNNEI. After removal of 6 bases from V and 2 bases from J, the junction contained 10 bases not matched to a gene. The DNA for the CDR3 is TGTGCCAGCAGGGAGAGACAGGGACAAACCTACGAGCAGTACTTC. Its translation is CASRERQGQTYEQYF.

The V gene is TRBV15, the J gene TRBJ2-7, with 7 bases that match TRBD1. J was trimmed by 4 bases and V by 5 bases; bases with no gene match: 8. Germline CDR1 is LNHNV and CDR2 is YYDKDF (reference sequence). This CDR3 region has 14 residues. In DNA, the CDR3 is TGTGCCACCAGCCGGCAAGGGGGCAGGTACGAGCAGTACTTC. This sequence encodes CATSRQGGRYEQYF.

CDR3 nucleotide sequence: TGCGCCAGCAGCTTGGACAGGGGAAGTGGAAACGAGCAGTACTTC. Translating it yields CASSLDRGSGNEQYF. V is TRBV5-1 and J is TRBJ2-7, with 7 bases fitting TRBD1. In germline, CDR1 is SGHRS, CDR2 YFSETQ. This CDR3 is 15 amino acids long. The ends lost 0 bases at V and 5 bases at J; junction bases unmatched: 8.

CDR3 DNA sequence: TGTGCCAGCAGTTACGTACCGGGGGAGAGGAACACTGAAGCTTTCTTT. It translates to CASSYVPGERNTEAFF. The J gene is TRBJ1-1, the V gene TRBV6-6, with D maybe TRBD1 (5 bases). The CDR3 runs 16 residues. V was clipped by 2 bases and J by 1 base, with 14 bases between them. Germline CDR1 reads MNHNY; CDR2 reads SVGAGI (reference sequence).

The chain employs TRBV10-2 and TRBJ1-6, with 7 positions matching TRBD1. After removal of 3 bases from V and 6 bases from J, the junction contained 5 bases not matched to a gene. The CDR3 is made up of 15 amino acids. CDR1 WSHSY and CDR2 SAAADI come from the germline V gene. CDR3: CASSDWGQSNSPLHF. DNA for the CDR3: TGCGCCAGCAGTGACTGGGGACAGAGTAATTCACCCCTCCACTTT.